This entry lists 21 T cell receptor beta chains sequenced from one sample in a study of neurological immune-mediated disorders. In TCRdb, the 5' RACE reads were re-called with MiXCR into one record per CDR3 protein. The sample shows some 95,000 distinct CDR3 sequences, roughly 3.5% of them seen only once. The specimen was PBMCs. The receptors stem from a woman under 30 with multiple sclerosis.

This clonotype was counted at least ten times. The CDR3 coding sequence is TGTGCCAGCAGTTACGATACCCACTCCTACGAGCAGTACTTC. Its translation: CASSYDTHSYEQYF. This sequence joins TRBV6-5 and TRBJ2-7; D gene ambiguous. The V end was cut by 2 bases, the J end by 0 bases, with 8 bases between. CDR3 length: 14 residues. Germline V lookup: CDR1 MNHEY, CDR2 SVGAGI.

This clonotype was counted at least ten times. The chain has TRBV6-5 and TRBJ1-6, with 8 nucleotides matching TRBD1. J lost 4 bases, V lost 4 bases, and 3 bases had no gene match. The CDR3 consists of 15 residues. The germline gives CDR1 MNHEY, CDR2 SVGAGI. CDR3: CASSFRTGYNSPLHF. The CDR3 nucleotides are TGTGCCAGCAGTTTCCGGACAGGGTATAATTCACCCCTCCACTTT.

This clonotype came up a few times. The V and J genes are TRBV12-3 or TRBV12-4 and TRBJ2-5; D may be TRBD1 or TRBD2 (5 bases each). There are 11 residues in the CDR3. Trimming shortened V by 8 bases and J by 7 bases, and 11 bases separated the two germline ends. CDR3 nucleotides: TGTGCCAGCCGGGATCAGGGGACCCAGTACTTC. It specifies CASRDQGTQYF.

In this sample, this clonotype turned up many times. V is TRBV12-3 or TRBV12-4 and J is TRBJ2-6, with D unresolved. V lost 1 base to trimming and J lost 0 bases, with 10 bases between them. The CDR3 loop spans 17 amino acids. This chain's CDR3 is CASSLGRLGSGANVLTF. Written as DNA, the CDR3 is TGTGCCAGCAGTTTAGGACGTCTGGGCTCTGGGGCCAACGTCCTGACTTTC.

In this sample, this clonotype turned up many times. The rearrangement joins TRBV5-6 to TRBJ2-7; either TRBD1 or TRBD2 may fit D (5 bases each). The CDR3 is 13 amino acids. With 0 bases removed from V and 7 bases from J, the gap between germline ends came to 11 bases. In germline, CDR1 is SGHDT, CDR2 YYEEEE. This CDR3 reads CASSLVWGGEQYF. In nucleotides, the CDR3 is TGTGCCAGCAGCTTGGTGTGGGGCGGGGAGCAGTACTTC.

This clonotype was detected ten times or more. CDR3 residues: CSAYTAAYTGELFF. The DNA of the CDR3 is TGCAGTGCCTATACGGCCGCCTACACCGGGGAGCTGTTTTTT. The chain uses TRBV20-1 and TRBJ2-2, with unresolved D. The V gene lost 6 bases and the J gene lost 3 bases, with 14 bases spanning the gap. The CDR3 runs 14 residues. The germline CDR1 and CDR2 sequences are DFQATT and SNEGSKA (reference sequence).

This clonotype was observed at least ten times. This chain connects TRBV6-5 to TRBJ2-3; 7 bases align to TRBD1. V lost 5 bases and J lost 1; bases outside the gene matches: 6. The V gene's germline CDR1 is MNHEY and CDR2 SVGAGI. The CDR3 extends over 15 amino acids. The CDR3 DNA is TGTGCCAGCAGTCCGAGAGGGACAGGCACAGATACGCAGTATTTT. Translated: CASSPRGTGTDTQYF.

This clonotype has ten or more counts. The chain couples TRBV6-5 to TRBJ2-7; D is ambiguous. Germline-derived CDR1 and CDR2 are MNHEY and SVGAGI. Deletions cut 0 bases from V and 3 bases from J, with 6 bases between. This CDR3 has 13 amino acids. The CDR3 DNA reads as TGTGCCAGCAGTTACTCTCTGAGCTACGAGCAGTACTTC. Its protein product is CASSYSLSYEQYF.

This clonotype was seen at least ten times. The chain employs TRBV5-1 and TRBJ2-1, with a tentative D call TRBD2 (5 bases). Trimming cost V 4 bases and J 5 bases, with 13 bases left between them. CDR3 length: 14 residues. Germline CDR1 and CDR2: SGHRS and YFSETQ. The chain's CDR3 is CASSPGITDNEQFF. CDR3 bases: TGCGCCAGCAGCCCGGGAATAACGGACAATGAGCAGTTCTTC.

At least ten counts were recorded for this clonotype. This chain connects TRBV12-3 or TRBV12-4 to TRBJ2-4; 12 bases match TRBD2. The CDR3 loop spans 16 amino acids. The trim removed 5 bases at V and 1 base at J, leaving 3 bases unmatched. CDR3 nucleotides: TGTGCCAGCAGTCCTGGACTAGCGGGGGCCAAAAACATTCAGTACTTC. It specifies CASSPGLAGAKNIQYF.

This clonotype came up many times. CDR3 sequence reads: CAISVSGGSGNTIYF. The CDR3 DNA reads TGTGCCATCAGTGTATCAGGGGGCTCTGGAAACACCATATATTTT. The chain uses TRBV10-3 and TRBJ1-3; 7 nucleotides match TRBD1. The CDR3 extends over 15 amino acids. Losses at the gene ends were 4 bases for V and 0 bases for J; bases not matched to a gene: 3. Germline V CDR1 and CDR2: ENHRY, SYGVKD.

This clonotype was observed at least ten times. The chain recombines TRBV7-3 with TRBJ1-3; maybe TRBD1 (6 bases). The CDR3 consists of 13 residues. Germline values: CDR1 SGHTA, CDR2 FQGTGA. The V and J ends lost 5 bases and 4 bases respectively, with 9 bases between them. The CDR3 loop is CASSRTVGNTIYF. The DNA for the CDR3 is TGTGCCAGCAGCCGGACAGTGGGAAACACCATATATTTT.

In its sample, this clonotype was seen many times. Its ends do not fully match the called genes, so a read error is possible. The CDR3 sequence: CASRQGQLLTDTQYF. The CDR3 coding sequence is TGTGCCAGCAGACAAGGACAGCTTCTTACAGATACGCAGTATTTT. V usage is TRBV3-1 and J usage is TRBJ2-3, with D tentatively TRBD1 (6 bases). The CDR3 consists of 15 residues. Germline values: CDR1 LGHDT, CDR2 YNNKEL (reference sequence).

V usage is TRBV19 and J usage is TRBJ1-2; D may be TRBD1 (6 bases). The CDR3 is 11 amino acids. Germline V gives CDR1 LNHDA, CDR2 SQIVND (reference sequence). V was shortened by 8 bases and J by 10 bases, with 14 bases between the two germline ends. The CDR3 DNA reads as TGTGCCAGTGGGGAACAGGGTGCCTACACCTTC. Protein sequence: CASGEQGAYTF.

In this sample, this clonotype turned up many times. The V gene is TRBV12-3 or TRBV12-4, the J gene TRBJ2-2; a weak D match, TRBD1 (6 bases). The CDR3 has 12 amino acids. The ends were cut back, 10 bases at V and 3 bases at J, with 9 bases in the middle. The CDR3 sequence is CATSGDTGELFF. The CDR3 DNA is TGTGCCACCTCAGGGGACACCGGGGAGCTGTTTTTT.

This clonotype was seen at least ten times. J is TRBJ1-1 and V is TRBV20-1; no clear D. Germline assignment: CDR1 DFQATT and CDR2 SNEGSKA (reference sequence). The CDR3 length is 11 residues. Deletions cut 2 bases from V and 6 bases from J, with 7 bases between. DNA for the CDR3: TGCAGTGCTAGAACGCCTTCTGAAGCTTTCTTT. Protein: CSARTPSEAFF.

This clonotype has a count of ten or more. The chain couples TRBV15 to TRBJ1-2; TRBD1 might be the D (6 bases). The V end was cut by 2 bases, the J end by 7 bases, with 14 bases between. The CDR3 sequence is 14 residues long. The germline gives CDR1 LNHNV, CDR2 YYDKDF (reference sequence). The CDR3: CATSRSFDRSGYTF. CDR3 nucleotides: TGTGCCACCAGCAGATCCTTTGACAGGAGTGGCTACACCTTC.

This clonotype came up many times. J is TRBJ2-7 and V is TRBV20-1; 10 nucleotides agree with TRBD2. Trimming took 3 bases from V and 5 from J; bases not matched to a gene: 7. CDR1 is DFQATT, CDR2 SNEGSKA, per germline (reference sequence). The CDR3 sequence is 14 residues long. The CDR3 region is CSASPSSGSNEQYF. CDR3 DNA: TGCAGTGCTAGTCCTTCTAGCGGGAGTAACGAGCAGTACTTC.

This clonotype was counted many times. V and J are TRBV28 and TRBJ1-1; 8 bases are a match to TRBD1. V was clipped by 6 bases and J by 1 base; unmatched bases: 4. The CDR3 covers 14 residues. Germline V CDR1 and CDR2: MDHEN, SYDVKM. DNA for the CDR3: TGTGCCAGCAGAATAGACAGGGGGAACACTGAAGCTTTCTTT. Protein product: CASRIDRGNTEAFF.

This clonotype was counted many times. The J gene is TRBJ2-2, the V gene TRBV2, with 7 bases matching TRBD1. V was clipped by 7 bases and J by 6 bases; unmatched bases: 5. The V gene's germline CDR1 is SNHLY and CDR2 FYNNEI. The CDR3 sequence is 13 residues long. In DNA, the CDR3 is TGTGCCAGCAATATACAGGGGTCCGGGGAGCTGTTTTTT. It specifies CASNIQGSGELFF.

This clonotype was counted many times. The chain links TRBV6-2 or TRBV6-3 to TRBJ2-7; no firm D call. Trimming removed 2 bases from V and 3 bases from J, with 5 bases in between. Germline V CDR1 and CDR2: MNHEY, SVGEGT. The CDR3 loop spans 12 amino acids. CDR3 protein: CASSYDGYEQYF. CDR3 DNA sequence: TGTGCCAGCAGTTACGACGGCTACGAGCAGTACTTC.